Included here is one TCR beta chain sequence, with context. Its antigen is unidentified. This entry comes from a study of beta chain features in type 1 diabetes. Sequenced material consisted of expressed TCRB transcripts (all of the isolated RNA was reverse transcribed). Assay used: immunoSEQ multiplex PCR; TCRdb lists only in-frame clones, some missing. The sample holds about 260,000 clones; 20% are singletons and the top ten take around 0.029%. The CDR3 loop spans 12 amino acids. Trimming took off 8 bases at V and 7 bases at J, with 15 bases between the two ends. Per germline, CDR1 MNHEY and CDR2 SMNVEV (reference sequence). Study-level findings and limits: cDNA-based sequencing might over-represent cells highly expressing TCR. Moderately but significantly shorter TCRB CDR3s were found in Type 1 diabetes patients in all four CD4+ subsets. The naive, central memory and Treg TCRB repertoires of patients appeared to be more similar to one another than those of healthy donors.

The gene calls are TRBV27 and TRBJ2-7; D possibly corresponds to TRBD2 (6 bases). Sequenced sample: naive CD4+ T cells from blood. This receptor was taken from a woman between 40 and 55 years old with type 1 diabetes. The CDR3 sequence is CASLSDAGEQYF. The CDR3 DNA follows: TGTGCCAGCCTCTCGGACGCGGGAGAGCAGTACTTC.